The T cell receptor beta chain under discussion was sequenced for a study of T cells in Graves' hyperthyroidism and ophthalmopathy. Researchers amplified the TCR beta CDR3 regions from RNA transcripts. Initially, a first-round RT-PCR of the TCR CDR3 employed the HTBI primer set. TCRdb itself ran the multiplex PCR reads through MiXCR, one entry per CDR3 protein. The repertoire includes about 740,000 distinct CDR3 sequences, around 15% of them detected once, and more than 8.5% sits in the top ten. The study defined stable Graves' hyperthyroidism as no ophthalmopathy progression within 18 months. The study left out patients who had uncontrolled infection, other autoimmune disease, pregnancy or lactation. The study's findings and limits: Blood also contained most expanded thyroid clonotypes above 0.001. In the analysis, a 13 V-J model separated ophthalmopathy from stable hyperthyroidism.

As for this clonotype: Antigen unknown.

Trimming at V came to 1 base and at J to 6 bases, leaving 5 bases not matched to a gene. Germline V gives CDR1 SQVTM, CDR2 ANQGSEA. CDR3 length: 14 residues. V gene TRBV29-1 combines with J gene TRBJ1-2; 10 nucleotides agree with TRBD1. Sequenced: blood. The sequence was obtained from a woman under 30 with Graves' hyperthyroidism. The CDR3 region is CSVEGTGGWDGYTF. CDR3 coding DNA: TGCAGCGTTGAAGGGACAGGGGGTTGGGATGGCTACACCTTC.